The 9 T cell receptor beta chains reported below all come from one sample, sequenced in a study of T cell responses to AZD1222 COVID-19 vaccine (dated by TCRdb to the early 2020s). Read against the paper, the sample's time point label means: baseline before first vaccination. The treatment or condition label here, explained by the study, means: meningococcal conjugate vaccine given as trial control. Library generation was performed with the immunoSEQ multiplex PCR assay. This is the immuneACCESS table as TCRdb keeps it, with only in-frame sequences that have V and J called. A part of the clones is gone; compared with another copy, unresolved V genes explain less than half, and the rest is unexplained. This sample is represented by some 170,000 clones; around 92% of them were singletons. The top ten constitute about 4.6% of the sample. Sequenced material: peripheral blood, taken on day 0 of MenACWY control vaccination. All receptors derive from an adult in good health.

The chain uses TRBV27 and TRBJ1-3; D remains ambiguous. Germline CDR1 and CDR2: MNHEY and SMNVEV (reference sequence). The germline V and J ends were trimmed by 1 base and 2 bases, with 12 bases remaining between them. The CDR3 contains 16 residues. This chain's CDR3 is CASSLFWGRAGNTIYF. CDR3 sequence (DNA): TGTGCCAGCAGTTTATTTTGGGGAAGGGCTGGAAACACCATATATTTT.

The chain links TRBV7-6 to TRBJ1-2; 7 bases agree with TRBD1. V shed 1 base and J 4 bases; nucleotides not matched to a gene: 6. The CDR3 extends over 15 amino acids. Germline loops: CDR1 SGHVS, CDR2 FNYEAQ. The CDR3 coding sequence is TGTGCCAGCAGCTTAGAATCAGGGGGAGGCTATGGCTACACCTTC. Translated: CASSLESGGGYGYTF.

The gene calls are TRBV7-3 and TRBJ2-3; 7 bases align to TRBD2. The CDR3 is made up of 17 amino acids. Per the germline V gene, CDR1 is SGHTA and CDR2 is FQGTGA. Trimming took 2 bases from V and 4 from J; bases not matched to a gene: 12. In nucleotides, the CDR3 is TGTGCCAGCAGCTTAGGTCGCGGCGGGAGTTTTTCAGATACGCAGTATTTT. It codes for CASSLGRGGSFSDTQYF. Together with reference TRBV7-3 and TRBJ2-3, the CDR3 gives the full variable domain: GAGVSQTPSNKVTEKGKYVELRCDPISGHTALYWYRQSLGQGPEFLIYFQGTGAADDSGLPNDRFFAVRPEGSVSTLKIQRTERGDSAVYLCASSLGRGGSFSDTQYFGPGTRLTVL.

This CDR3 reads CASRSTGFGNTIYF. Written as DNA, the CDR3 is TGCGCCAGCAGGTCTACAGGGTTCGGAAACACCATATATTTT. This chain links TRBV4-1 with TRBJ1-3; D might be TRBD1 (6 bases). Germline CDR1 is MGHRA and CDR2 is YSYEKL. V shed 6 bases and J shed 4 bases, with 13 bases lying between them. This CDR3 spans 14 amino acids.

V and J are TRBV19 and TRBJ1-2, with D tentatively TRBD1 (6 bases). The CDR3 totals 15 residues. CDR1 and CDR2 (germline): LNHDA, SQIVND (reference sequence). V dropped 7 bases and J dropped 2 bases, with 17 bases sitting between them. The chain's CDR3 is CASTLLTGRNYGYTF. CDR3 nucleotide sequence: TGTGCCAGTACCTTACTTACAGGGCGAAACTATGGCTACACCTTC.

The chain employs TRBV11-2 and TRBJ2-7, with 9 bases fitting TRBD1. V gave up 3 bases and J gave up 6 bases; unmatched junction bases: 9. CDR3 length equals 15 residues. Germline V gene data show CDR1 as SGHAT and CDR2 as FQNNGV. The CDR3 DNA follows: TGTGCCAGCAGCTTTGTTCGGGACAGGGACATCGAGCAGTACTTC. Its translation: CASSFVRDRDIEQYF. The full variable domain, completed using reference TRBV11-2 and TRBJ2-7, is EAGVAQSPRYKIIEKRQSVAFWCNPISGHATLYWYQQILGQGPKLLIQFQNNGVVDDSQLPKDRFSAERLKGVDSTLKIQPAKLEDSAVYLCASSFVRDRDIEQYFGPGTRLTVT.

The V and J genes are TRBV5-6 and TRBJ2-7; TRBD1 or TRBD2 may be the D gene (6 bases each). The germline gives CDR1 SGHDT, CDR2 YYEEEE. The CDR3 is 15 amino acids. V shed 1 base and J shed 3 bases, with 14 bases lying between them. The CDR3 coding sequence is TGTGCCAGCAGCTTGACAAGGGGGGCAAACTACGAGCAGTACTTC. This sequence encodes CASSLTRGANYEQYF.

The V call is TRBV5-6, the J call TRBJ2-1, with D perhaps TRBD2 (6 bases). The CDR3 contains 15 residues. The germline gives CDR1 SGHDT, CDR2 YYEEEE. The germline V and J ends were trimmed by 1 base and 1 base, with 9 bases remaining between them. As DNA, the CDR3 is TGTGCCAGCAGCTTGATTAGCGGTTCCTACAATGAGCAGTTCTTC. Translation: CASSLISGSYNEQFF.

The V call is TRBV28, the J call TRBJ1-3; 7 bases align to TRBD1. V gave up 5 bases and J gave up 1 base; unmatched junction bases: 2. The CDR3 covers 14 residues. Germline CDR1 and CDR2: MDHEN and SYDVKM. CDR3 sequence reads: CASSLRGSGNTIYF. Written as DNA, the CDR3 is TGTGCCAGCAGTCTCAGGGGGTCTGGAAACACCATATATTTT. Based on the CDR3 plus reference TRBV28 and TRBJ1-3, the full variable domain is DVKVTQSSRYLVKRTGEKVFLECVQDMDHENMFWYRQDPGLGLRLIYFSYDVKMKEKGDIPEGYSVSREKKERFSLILESASTNQTSMYLCASSLRGSGNTIYFGEGSWLTVV.